One sample yielded the 5 T cell receptor beta chains listed below, sequenced in a study of blood T cell repertoires in COVID-19. Here immunoSEQ multiplex PCR was the method, and the copy in TCRdb shows in-frame clones only, minus some. Of more than 300,000 clones listed, roughly nine tenths were seen once; the top ten hold under 20%. The source material was PBMCs or T cells enriched from blood (not recorded which). These receptors all come from a woman aged 25 to 39 who had recovered from COVID-19.

The chain joins TRBV29-1 to TRBJ2-3; TRBD1 matches at 10 bases. The V gene end was trimmed by 0 bases and the J gene end by 0 bases; junction bases not matched to a gene: 6. CDR1 is SQVTM, CDR2 ANQGSEA, per germline. This CDR3 comprises 17 residues. CDR3 amino acids: CSVEDAPGQGSTDTQYF. DNA for the CDR3: TGCAGCGTTGAAGATGCTCCGGGACAGGGGAGCACAGATACGCAGTATTTT.

The J gene is TRBJ2-3, the V gene TRBV5-6; TRBD1 might be the D (5 bases). This CDR3 comprises 16 residues. CDR1 is SGHDT, CDR2 YYEEEE, per germline. Trimming left V 1 base short and J 0 bases short, with 12 bases between. The CDR3 DNA sequence: TGTGCCAGCAGCTTGTTTCGTGGGGCTAGCACAGATACGCAGTATTTT. Amino acid sequence: CASSLFRGASTDTQYF.

For this clone: The same CDR3 arises from other DNA sequences in this sample as well. J is TRBJ1-5 and V is TRBV5-1; 7 nucleotides agree with TRBD1. Germline V lookup: CDR1 SGHRS, CDR2 YFSETQ. The CDR3 is made up of 14 amino acids. The junction had 3 bases not matched to a gene; V was cut back by 4 bases and J by 2 bases. In nucleotides, the CDR3 is TGCGCCAGCAGCCCGGGGACAGGCAATCAGCCCCAGCATTTT. This translates into CASSPGTGNQPQHF.

The V call is TRBV12-3 or TRBV12-4, the J call TRBJ2-1; D may be TRBD2 (6 bases). This CDR3 is 12 amino acids long. Trimming stripped 5 bases from V and 10 bases from J, with 12 bases between. This chain's CDR3 is CASSGTGEEQFF. The CDR3 coding sequence is TGTGCCAGCAGTGGAACGGGAGAGGAGCAGTTCTTC.

CDR3: CSASSGVRRDEQFF. CDR3 bases: TGCAGTGCTAGTAGCGGCGTCAGGCGGGATGAGCAGTTCTTC. The J gene is TRBJ2-1, the V gene TRBV20-1; D may be TRBD2 (6 bases). CDR1 is DFQATT, CDR2 SNEGSKA, per germline (reference sequence). There are 14 residues in the CDR3. V gave up 3 bases and J gave up 8 bases, with 17 bases separating them.